These 28 T cell receptor beta chains were all obtained from the same sample, sequenced in a study of T cell repertoires and HLA-DP antigens. This table comes from immunoSEQ multiplex PCR, and its TCRdb copy is limited to in-frame clones, with some not included. Of about 110,000 clones in the sample, over 90% were seen once. Antigens of these TCRs are unknown. The sample consisted of CD4+ T cells from PBMCs. The receptors stem from a woman aged 18-35 years in good health and CMV-seronegative.

V usage is TRBV25-1 and J usage is TRBJ2-5; no clear D gene. Trimming left V 4 bases short and J 2 bases short, with 14 bases between. The V gene's germline CDR1 is MGHDK and CDR2 SYGVNS. CDR3 size: 15 residues. CDR3 sequence (DNA): TGTGCCAGCAGTGCCCTTAAGCGAGGACAAGAGACCCAGTACTTC. Translated: CASSALKRGQETQYF.

The chain combines TRBV27 with TRBJ1-1, with D perhaps TRBD1 (6 bases). Germline lookup yields CDR1 MNHEY and CDR2 SMNVEV (reference sequence). The V gene lost 4 bases and the J gene lost 6 bases, with 18 bases spanning the gap. CDR3 length: 15 amino acids. In DNA, the CDR3 is TGTGCCAGCAGTTCCCAGGGGAAGGCGGAGGCTGAAGCTTTCTTT. It translates to CASSSQGKAEAEAFF.

The chain joins TRBV10-3 to TRBJ2-3; D is perhaps TRBD2 (6 bases). In germline, CDR1 is ENHRY, CDR2 SYGVKD. CDR3 size: 15 residues. Trimming stripped 6 bases from V and 0 bases from J, with 13 bases between. CDR3 sequence (DNA): TGTGCCATCAGGGGGGGACCAATTAGCACAGATACGCAGTATTTT. This sequence encodes CAIRGGPISTDTQYF.

The genes are TRBV18 and TRBJ2-7, with a weak D call TRBD1 (6 bases). The CDR3 consists of 14 residues. V was shortened by 2 bases and J by 6 bases, with 14 bases between the two germline ends. The germline V gene encodes CDR1 KGHSH and CDR2 LQKENI. Here the CDR3 DNA reads TGTGCCAGCTCACCATCTACAGGGCGAGGCGAGCAGTACGTC. Its protein product is CASSPSTGRGEQYV.

The CDR3 nucleotides read TGTGCCAGCACCTACGACAGGGTCAGATCCGAGCAGTACTTC. Translated, it gives CASTYDRVRSEQYF. This chain links TRBV7-8 with TRBJ2-7; 7 bases agree with TRBD1. The CDR3 totals 14 residues. Germline assignment: CDR1 SGHVS and CDR2 FQNEAQ. V dropped 7 bases and J dropped 6; count of bases not matched to a gene: 12.

With respect to this clone: Its ends do not fully match the called genes, so a read error is possible. J is TRBJ2-1 and V is TRBV7-7; 10 bases map to TRBD2. Germline V gives CDR1 SSHAT, CDR2 FNYEAQ (reference sequence). This CDR3 region has 20 residues. The CDR3 loop is CASSMGPDSGGLSSYNEQFF. As DNA, the CDR3 is TGTGCTAGCAGCATGGGCCCGGATAGCGGGGGGCTGAGCTCCTACAATGAGCAGTTCTTC.

This clone was detected only once. The chain carries TRBV5-1 and TRBJ1-2; D perhaps matches TRBD1 (5 bases). The V and J ends lost 1 base and 7 bases respectively, with 14 bases between them. CDR1 and CDR2 (germline): SGHRS, YFSETQ. The CDR3 loop spans 14 amino acids. This CDR3 is CASSLWGRGGGYTF. CDR3 sequence (DNA): TGCGCCAGCAGCTTGTGGGGCCGAGGAGGTGGCTACACCTTC. Together with reference TRBV5-1 and TRBJ1-2, the CDR3 gives the full variable domain: KAGVTQTPRYLIKTRGQQVTLSCSPISGHRSVSWYQQTPGQGLQFLFEYFSETQRNKGNFPGRFSGRQFSNSRSEMNVSTLELGDSALYLCASSLWGRGGGYTFGSGTRLTVV.

This chain uses TRBV5-1 with TRBJ2-7; 7 nucleotides align to TRBD2. This CDR3 region has 15 residues. Trimming took 4 bases from V and 2 from J; bases not matched to a gene: 9. CDR1 is SGHRS, CDR2 YFSETQ, per germline. As DNA, the CDR3 is TGCGCCAGCAGCCCCTCAAGCGGGGCCCCCTACGAGCAGTACGTC. Amino acid sequence: CASSPSSGAPYEQYV.

For the CDR3, the DNA is TGTGCCAGCAGCTTTAGTACAGATACGCAGTATTTT. Translated, it gives CASSFSTDTQYF. This chain uses TRBV7-8 with TRBJ2-3; no definite D call. Germline CDR1 and CDR2: SGHVS and FQNEAQ. The CDR3 sequence is 12 residues long. Trimming shortened V by 3 bases and J by 3 bases, and 4 bases separated the two germline ends.

The rearrangement uses TRBV28 and TRBJ2-5; D gene ambiguous. CDR1 is MDHEN and CDR2 is SYDVKM in the germline V gene. V gave up 1 base and J gave up 5 bases, with 5 bases separating them. The CDR3 contains 12 residues. CDR3: CASSLLLETQYF. CDR3 in DNA: TGTGCCAGCAGTTTATTATTGGAGACCCAGTACTTC.

This rearrangement joins TRBV7-8 to TRBJ2-1; TRBD2 matches 11 bases. The junction had 18 bases not matched to a gene; V was cut back by 5 bases and J by 3 bases. The CDR3 is made up of 20 amino acids. CDR1 SGHVS and CDR2 FQNEAQ come from the germline V gene. The CDR3 sequence: CASSGGHRIGLAGGYNEQFF. CDR3 DNA sequence: TGTGCCAGCAGCGGCGGACACAGGATTGGGCTAGCGGGAGGCTACAATGAGCAGTTCTTC.

The chain employs TRBV27 and TRBJ2-6, with 8 nucleotides matching TRBD1. Germline V gene lookup returns CDR1 MNHEY and CDR2 SMNVEV (reference sequence). V dropped 4 bases and J dropped 0; count of bases not matched to a gene: 5. The CDR3 sequence is 17 residues long. The CDR3 is CASSSYRGYSGANVLTF. In nucleotides, the CDR3 is TGTGCCAGCAGTTCATACAGGGGGTACTCTGGGGCCAACGTCCTGACTTTC. Based on the CDR3 plus reference TRBV27 and TRBJ2-6, the full variable domain is EAQVTQNPRYLITVTGKKLTVTCSQNMNHEYMSWYRQDPGLGLRQIYYSMNVEVTDKGDVPEGYKVSRKEKRNFPLILESPSPNQTSLYFCASSSYRGYSGANVLTFGAGSRLTVL.

The chain employs TRBV19 and TRBJ1-1; no clear D gene. Germline V gene lookup returns CDR1 LNHDA and CDR2 SQIVND (reference sequence). The CDR3 is 16 amino acids. The V and J ends lost 8 bases and 4 bases respectively, with 23 bases between them. The chain's CDR3 is CASAVAGGLGGTEAFF. The CDR3 DNA follows: TGTGCCAGTGCGGTGGCGGGCGGACTCGGTGGCACTGAAGCTTTCTTT.

This clone appeared once. The chain recombines TRBV6-1 with TRBJ1-2; no clear D. Deletions cut 3 bases from V and 1 base from J, with 12 bases between. The germline V gene has CDR1 MNHNS and CDR2 SASEGT. The CDR3 has 15 residues. The CDR3 bases are TGTGCCAGCAGTGATCCCTGGCGGCTTAACTATGGCTACACCTTC. Amino acids: CASSDPWRLNYGYTF.

The J gene is TRBJ2-1, the V gene TRBV28; perhaps TRBD2 as D (5 bases). V lost 8 bases and J lost 2, with 16 bases in between. The CDR3 loop spans 15 amino acids. The V gene's germline CDR1 is MDHEN and CDR2 SYDVKM. The CDR3 nucleotides are TGTGCCAGCGAATCTGCGGGCCTTCCCTACAATGAGCAGTTCTTC. Encoded protein: CASESAGLPYNEQFF.

The J gene is TRBJ1-2, the V gene TRBV5-4, with TRBD1 identical over 9 bases. The CDR3 loop spans 15 amino acids. J was trimmed by 6 bases and V by 0 bases; bases with no gene match: 6. Germline V gene data show CDR1 as SGHNT and CDR2 as YYREEE (reference sequence). Here the CDR3 DNA reads TGTGCCAGCAGCTTGGTGGGGACAGGGCGGGATGGCTACACCTTC. This translates into CASSLVGTGRDGYTF.

This chain uses TRBV25-1 with TRBJ2-7, with D perhaps TRBD1 (6 bases). CDR1 and CDR2 from the germline V gene are MGHDK and SYGVNS. There are 16 residues in the CDR3. V was trimmed by 3 bases and J by 4 bases, leaving 19 bases between them. The CDR3 DNA follows: TGTGCCAGCAGTGAGAAGTCAGGGGTTTCGATTTACGAGCAGTACTTC. Encoded protein: CASSEKSGVSIYEQYF.

This chain uses TRBV7-2 with TRBJ2-1, with 9 bases identical to TRBD2. Germline-derived CDR1 and CDR2 are SGHTA and FQGNSA. This CDR3 is 16 amino acids long. The V and J ends lost 1 base and 7 bases, in that order; junction bases with no gene match: 8. As DNA, the CDR3 is TGTGCCAGCAGCTTAGGAGTAGCGGGAGTAACAAATGAGCAGTTCTTC. It specifies CASSLGVAGVTNEQFF.

The chain carries TRBV5-4 and TRBJ1-2; no firm D call. Trimming took off 0 bases at V and 7 bases at J, with 16 bases between the two ends. Germline CDR1 SGHNT, CDR2 YYREEE (reference sequence). This CDR3 region has 15 residues. The CDR3 nucleotides read TGTGCCAGCAGCTTGGGGGTTAGAACAACGTTTGGCTACACCTTC. Amino acids: CASSLGVRTTFGYTF. Complete variable domain (other parts from reference TRBV5-4 and TRBJ1-2): ETGVTQSPTHLIKTRGQQVTLRCSSQSGHNTVSWYQQALGQGPQFIFQYYREEENGRGNFPPRFSGLQFPNYSSELNVNALELDDSALYLCASSLGVRTTFGYTFGSGTRLTVV.

J is TRBJ2-5 and V is TRBV28, with unresolved D. The V end lost 7 bases, the J end lost 3 bases, and 9 bases lay between the germline ends. CDR1 and CDR2 from the germline V gene are MDHEN and SYDVKM. This CDR3 is built from 12 residues. CDR3 loop: CASIGVKETQYF. CDR3 in DNA: TGTGCCAGCATTGGGGTAAAAGAGACCCAGTACTTC.

This chain uses TRBV5-5 with TRBJ2-7, with 10 bases matching TRBD2. The germline V gene encodes CDR1 SGHKS and CDR2 YYEKEE (reference sequence). V dropped 4 bases and J dropped 3; count of bases not matched to a gene: 7. The CDR3 covers 15 residues. CDR3 coding DNA: TGTGCCAGCAGCCAGGCAGCGGGAGGGCTCTACGAGCAGTACTTC. Amino acid sequence: CASSQAAGGLYEQYF.

In nucleotides, the CDR3 is TGTGCCAGCTCATCATGGTCAGGAAAAACTCTAGCCAAAAACATTCAGTACTTC. As protein: CASSSWSGKTLAKNIQYF. The chain couples TRBV18 to TRBJ2-4; D uncertain. CDR3 length: 18 amino acids. V lost 5 bases, J lost 0 bases, and 20 bases lay in between. The germline V gene has CDR1 KGHSH and CDR2 LQKENI.

The V call is TRBV6-1, the J call TRBJ2-5; weak D call: TRBD2 (5 bases). Trimming stripped 8 bases from V and 3 bases from J, with 13 bases between. The germline gives CDR1 MNHNS, CDR2 SASEGT. The CDR3 has 13 amino acids. The CDR3 region is CASRRGKKETQYF. The CDR3 nucleotides read TGTGCCAGCCGCAGAGGGAAGAAAGAGACCCAGTACTTC.

V is TRBV30 and J is TRBJ2-1, with 7 bases fitting TRBD2. V lost 2 bases, J lost 4 bases, and 2 bases stayed unmatched. The length of the CDR3 is 13 residues. Germline V gene lookup returns CDR1 GTSNPN and CDR2 SVGIG (reference sequence). The CDR3 nucleotides are TGTGCCTGGAGTAGCGGGATTTACAATGAGCAGTTCTTC. Its translation is CAWSSGIYNEQFF.

The chain has TRBV10-3 and TRBJ2-3; D is unresolved. V shed 0 bases and J shed 6 bases, with 10 bases lying between them. Germline CDR1 and CDR2: ENHRY and SYGVKD. The CDR3 is made up of 14 amino acids. The CDR3 is CAISESLTTDTQYF. In nucleotides, the CDR3 is TGTGCCATCAGTGAGTCGTTGACAACCGATACGCAGTATTTT.

The chain joins TRBV7-3 to TRBJ2-7; D is ambiguous. The V gene's germline CDR1 is SGHTA and CDR2 FQGTGA. V was shortened by 1 base and J by 3 bases, with 7 bases between the two germline ends. This CDR3 region has 13 residues. The CDR3 region is CASSLNPGYEQYV. CDR3 DNA: TGTGCCAGCAGCTTAAACCCAGGCTACGAGCAGTACGTC.

This clone is a singleton in its sample. This chain uses TRBV7-8 with TRBJ1-2; D is possibly TRBD1 (5 bases). The CDR3 sequence is 14 residues long. The ends were cut back, 1 base at V and 3 bases at J, with 9 bases in the middle. Germline V lookup: CDR1 SGHVS, CDR2 FQNEAQ. DNA of the CDR3: TGTGCCAGCAGCTTAGTCGGAGGGGACTATGGCTACACCTTC. Encoded protein: CASSLVGGDYGYTF. Full variable domain (outside the CDR3, taken from reference TRBV7-8 and TRBJ1-2): GAGVSQSPRYKVAKRGQDVALRCDPISGHVSLFWYQQALGQGPEFLTYFQNEAQLDKSGLPSDRFFAERPEGSVSTLKIQRTQQEDSAVYLCASSLVGGDYGYTFGSGTRLTVV.

V is TRBV28 and J is TRBJ2-5; 8 bases are a match to TRBD2. Germline V CDR1 and CDR2: MDHEN, SYDVKM. The CDR3 covers 16 residues. V shed 3 bases and J 3 bases; nucleotides not matched to a gene: 9. Written as DNA, the CDR3 is TGTGCCAGCAGTTTCAGTGGGACTAGGGGAAAAGAGACCCAGTACTTC. This codes for CASSFSGTRGKETQYF.